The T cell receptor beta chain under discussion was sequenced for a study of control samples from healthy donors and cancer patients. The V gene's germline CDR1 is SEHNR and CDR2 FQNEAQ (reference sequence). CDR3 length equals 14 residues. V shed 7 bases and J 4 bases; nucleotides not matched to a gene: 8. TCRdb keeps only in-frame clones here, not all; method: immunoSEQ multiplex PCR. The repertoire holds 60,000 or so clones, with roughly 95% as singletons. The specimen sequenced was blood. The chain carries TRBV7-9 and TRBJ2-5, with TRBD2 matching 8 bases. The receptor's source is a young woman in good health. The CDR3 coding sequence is TGTGCCAGCAACCCTCGGGGGGGAGGAGAGACCCAGTACTTC. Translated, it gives CASNPRGGGETQYF.